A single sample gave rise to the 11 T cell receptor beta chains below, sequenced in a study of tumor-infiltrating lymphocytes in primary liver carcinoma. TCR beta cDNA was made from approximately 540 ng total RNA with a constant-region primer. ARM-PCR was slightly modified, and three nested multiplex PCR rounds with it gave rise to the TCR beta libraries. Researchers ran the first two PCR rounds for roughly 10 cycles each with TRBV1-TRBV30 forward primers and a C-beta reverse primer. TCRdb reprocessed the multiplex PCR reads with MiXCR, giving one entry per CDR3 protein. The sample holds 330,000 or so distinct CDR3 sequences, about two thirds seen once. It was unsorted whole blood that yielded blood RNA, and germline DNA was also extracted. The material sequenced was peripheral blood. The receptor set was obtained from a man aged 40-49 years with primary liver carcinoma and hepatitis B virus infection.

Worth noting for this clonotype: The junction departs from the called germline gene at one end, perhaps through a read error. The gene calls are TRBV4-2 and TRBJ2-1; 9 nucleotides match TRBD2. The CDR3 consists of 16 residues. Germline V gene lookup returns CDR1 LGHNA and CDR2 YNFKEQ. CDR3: CASRQGPGLAAMEQFF. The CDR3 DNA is TGTGCCAGCAGGCAAGGACCGGGACTAGCAGCCATGGAGCAGTTCTTC.

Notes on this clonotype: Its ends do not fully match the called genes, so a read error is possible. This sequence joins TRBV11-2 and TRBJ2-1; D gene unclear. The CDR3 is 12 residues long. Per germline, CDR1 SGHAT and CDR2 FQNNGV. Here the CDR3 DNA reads TGTGTCAGCAGCTTGGTAGCCAATGAGCAATTCTTC. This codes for CVSSLVANEQFF.

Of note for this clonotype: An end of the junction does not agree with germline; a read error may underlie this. The CDR3: CASNLVNWDMQYF. The CDR3 DNA reads TGTGCCAGCAACCTGGTTAATTGGGATATGCAGTATTTT. The rearrangement uses TRBV11-2 and TRBJ2-3; no reliable D call. From germline, CDR1 is SGHAT and CDR2 FQNNGV. This CDR3 spans 13 amino acids.

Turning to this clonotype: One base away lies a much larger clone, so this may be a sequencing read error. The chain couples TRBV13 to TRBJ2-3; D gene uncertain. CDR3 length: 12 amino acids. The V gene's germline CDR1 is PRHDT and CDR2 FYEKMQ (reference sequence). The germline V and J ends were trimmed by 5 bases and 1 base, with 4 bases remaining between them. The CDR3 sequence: CASSMRTDTQYF. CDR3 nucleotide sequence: TGTGCCAGCAGCATGCGCACAGATACGCAGTATTTT.

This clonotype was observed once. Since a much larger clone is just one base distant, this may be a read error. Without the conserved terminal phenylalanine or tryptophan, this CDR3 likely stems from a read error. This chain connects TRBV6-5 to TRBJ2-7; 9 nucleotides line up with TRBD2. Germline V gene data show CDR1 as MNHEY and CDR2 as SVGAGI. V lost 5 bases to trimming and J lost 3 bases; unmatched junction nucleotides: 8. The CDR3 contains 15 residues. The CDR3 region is CASSKREDGDYEQYL. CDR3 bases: TGTGCCAGCAGTAAGCGGGAGGACGGTGACTACGAGCAGTACTTG.

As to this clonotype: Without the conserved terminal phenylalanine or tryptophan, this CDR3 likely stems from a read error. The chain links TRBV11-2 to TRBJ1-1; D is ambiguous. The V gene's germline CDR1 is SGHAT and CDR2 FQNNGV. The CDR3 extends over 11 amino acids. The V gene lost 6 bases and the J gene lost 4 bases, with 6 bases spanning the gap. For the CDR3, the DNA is TGTGCCAGCAGTCTAACCACTGAAGCTTTCTCT. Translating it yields CASSLTTEAFS.

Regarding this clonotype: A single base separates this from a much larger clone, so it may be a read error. The CDR3 nucleotides read TGTGCCAGCAGCTCAGCTCTAGCGGGAGCGGATGAGCAGTTCTTC. Protein: CASSSALAGADEQFF. This chain joins TRBV11-1 and TRBJ2-1, with 10 bases matching TRBD2. CDR3 length: 15 residues. Germline lookup yields CDR1 SGHAT and CDR2 FQDESV (reference sequence). With 4 bases clipped from V and 8 bases from J, the junction kept 8 bases outside the gene matches.

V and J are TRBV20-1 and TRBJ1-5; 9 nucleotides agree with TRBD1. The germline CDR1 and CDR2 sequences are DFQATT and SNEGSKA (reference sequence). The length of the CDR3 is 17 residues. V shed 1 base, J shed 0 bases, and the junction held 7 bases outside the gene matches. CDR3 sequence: CSARGAGTGISNQPQHF. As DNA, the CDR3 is TGCAGTGCTAGAGGTGCCGGGACAGGGATTAGCAATCAGCCCCAGCATTTT.

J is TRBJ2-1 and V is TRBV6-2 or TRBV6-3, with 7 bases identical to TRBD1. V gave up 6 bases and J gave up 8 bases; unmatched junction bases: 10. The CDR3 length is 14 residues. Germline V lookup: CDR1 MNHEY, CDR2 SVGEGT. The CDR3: CASRAELDRDEQFF. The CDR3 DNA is TGTGCCAGCAGGGCCGAACTAGACAGGGATGAGCAGTTCTTC.

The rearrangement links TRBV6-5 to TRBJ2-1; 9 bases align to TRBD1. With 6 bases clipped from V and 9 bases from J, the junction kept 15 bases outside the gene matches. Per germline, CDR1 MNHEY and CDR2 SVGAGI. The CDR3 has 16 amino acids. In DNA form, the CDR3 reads TGTGCCAGCAGGCGCACCCGGGACAGGGCTTTCGGTGAGCAGTTCTTC. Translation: CASRRTRDRAFGEQFF.

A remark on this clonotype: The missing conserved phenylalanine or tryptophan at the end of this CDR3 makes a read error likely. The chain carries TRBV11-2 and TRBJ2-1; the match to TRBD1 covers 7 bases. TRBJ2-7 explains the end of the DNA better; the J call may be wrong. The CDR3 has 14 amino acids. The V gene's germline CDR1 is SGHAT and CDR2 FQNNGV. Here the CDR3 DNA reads TGTGCCAGCAGCTTCGAACAGGGGAGCTACGAGCAGTACATC. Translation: CASSFEQGSYEQYI.